This T cell receptor beta chain originates from a study of beta chain features in type 1 diabetes. Germline V CDR1 and CDR2: MNHNY, SVGAGI (reference sequence). V was clipped by 6 bases and J by 9 bases; unmatched bases: 8. The CDR3 covers 12 residues. Over 95% purity was reached by all sorted populations. General study points: People with Type 1 diabetes carried modestly yet significantly shorter TCRB CDR3s in all four CD4+ subsets. PCR might preferentially amplify shorter templates, equally in patients and controls.

About this clone: Its target is unknown.

All of the isolated RNA was reverse transcribed, so expressed TCRB transcripts were sequenced. Sequenced by immunoSEQ multiplex PCR; TCRdb stores in-frame clones only, minus some. Seen here are about 340,000 clones, about a tenth observed once, and the top ten hold 1%. What was sequenced was central memory CD4+ T cells from blood. The sequence came from a man aged 30 to 39 with type 1 diabetes. V and J are TRBV6-6 and TRBJ2-7, with 7 bases matching TRBD1. CDR3 nucleotide sequence: TGTGCCAGCAGCCGACAGGGTAACGCGCAGTACTTC. Its protein is CASSRQGNAQYF.